Listed here are 25 T cell receptor beta chains from one sample, sequenced in a study of cytomegalovirus exposure and HLA in healthy donors. PCR involved 60 Vbeta and 13 Jbeta primers. Produced via immunoSEQ multiplex PCR; TCRdb's table is partial and in-frame only. The table lists 210,000 or so clones, approximately 85% of them singletons. The sequenced material came from PBMCs. These receptors all come from a girl aged 2 to 10 in good health and CMV-seronegative.

The genes are TRBV6-1 and TRBJ1-1, with D hard to call. Germline assignment: CDR1 MNHNS and CDR2 SASEGT. The germline V and J ends were trimmed by 4 bases and 4 bases, with 10 bases remaining between them. The length of the CDR3 is 13 residues. CDR3 sequence reads: CASSVASSTEAFF. Here the CDR3 DNA reads TGTGCCAGCAGTGTTGCCAGTTCCACTGAAGCTTTCTTT.

This chain connects TRBV11-2 to TRBJ2-3, with TRBD1 as a possible D gene (5 bases). V was pared by 4 bases and J by 4 bases, with 18 bases between. The CDR3 covers 16 residues. The germline V gene has CDR1 SGHAT and CDR2 FQNNGV. As DNA, the CDR3 is TGTGCCAGCAGCTCACTTCCGGGCCCCAGGGCAGATACGCAGTATTTT. This codes for CASSSLPGPRADTQYF. The full variable domain, with the rest looked up from reference TRBV11-2 and TRBJ2-3, is EAGVAQSPRYKIIEKRQSVAFWCNPISGHATLYWYQQILGQGPKLLIQFQNNGVVDDSQLPKDRFSAERLKGVDSTLKIQPAKLEDSAVYLCASSSLPGPRADTQYFGPGTRLTVL.

This clone has more than one count but fewer than ten. The chain uses TRBV28 and TRBJ1-6; D call uncertain. Germline CDR1 and CDR2: MDHEN and SYDVKM. V was pared by 4 bases and J by 9 bases, with 7 bases between. CDR3 length: 12 residues. The CDR3 coding sequence is TGTGCCAGCAGTTCACGGAGTTCACCCCTCCACTTT. It encodes CASSSRSSPLHF. Full variable domain (remainder filled in from reference TRBV28 and TRBJ1-6): DVKVTQSSRYLVKRTGEKVFLECVQDMDHENMFWYRQDPGLGLRLIYFSYDVKMKEKGDIPEGYSVSREKKERFSLILESASTNQTSMYLCASSSRSSPLHFGNGTRLTVT.

The chain uses TRBV2 and TRBJ2-1, with 12 positions matching TRBD2. The germline gives CDR1 SNHLY, CDR2 FYNNEI. CDR3 size: 15 residues. Unmatched junction bases numbered 1, after V lost 6 bases and J lost 1 base. CDR3 nucleotide sequence: TGTGCCAGCAGACTAGCGGGAGGTTCCTACAATGAGCAGTTCTTC. Translating it yields CASRLAGGSYNEQFF.

J is TRBJ1-4 and V is TRBV19; a possible D gene is TRBD1 (5 bases). The CDR3 is 14 residues long. The germline V gene encodes CDR1 LNHDA and CDR2 SQIVND (reference sequence). V lost 6 bases and J 0 bases, leaving 8 bases between the germline ends. CDR3 coding DNA: TGTGCCAGTAGGACAGACGCAACTAATGAAAAACTGTTTTTT. Its protein product is CASRTDATNEKLFF.

The chain carries TRBV7-9 and TRBJ1-5; TRBD1 matches at 11 bases. Germline trimming cut 5 bases from V and 2 bases from J; bases unmatched to any gene: 2. CDR1 is SEHNR, CDR2 FQNEAQ, per germline (reference sequence). The CDR3 totals 15 residues. The CDR3 reads CASSRGQGGNQPQHF. Here the CDR3 DNA reads TGTGCCAGCAGCAGGGGACAGGGGGGCAATCAGCCCCAGCATTTT.

The J gene is TRBJ2-2, the V gene TRBV6-1; 7 bases match TRBD1. The CDR3 spans 14 residues. Germline values: CDR1 MNHNS, CDR2 SASEGT. The V gene end was trimmed by 1 base and the J gene end by 7 bases; junction bases not matched to a gene: 3. In DNA form, the CDR3 reads TGTGCCAGCAGTGAAGGGGACAGTATCGGGGAGCTGTTTTTT. Encoded protein: CASSEGDSIGELFF.

This chain joins TRBV30 and TRBJ2-2, with D tentatively TRBD1 (6 bases). Germline assignment: CDR1 GTSNPN and CDR2 SVGIG (reference sequence). Trimming cost V 0 bases and J 2 bases, with 13 bases left between them. The CDR3 spans 16 residues. The CDR3, as DNA: TGTGCCTGGAGTGTAAAGGGACACCTTAACACCGGGGAGCTGTTTTTT. This sequence encodes CAWSVKGHLNTGELFF.

CDR3 sequence (DNA): TGTGCCAGCAGCTTAGCGCGGGGTAGGAGCTCCTACGAGCAGTACTTC. It is translated as CASSLARGRSSYEQYF. This chain links TRBV7-9 with TRBJ2-7, with D perhaps TRBD2 (6 bases). This CDR3 contains 16 residues. V was pared by 0 bases and J by 0 bases, with 12 bases between. Germline loops: CDR1 SEHNR, CDR2 FQNEAQ (reference sequence).

The chain combines TRBV11-2 with TRBJ1-2; unclear D gene. Trimming stripped 0 bases from V and 3 bases from J, with 5 bases between. This CDR3 contains 13 residues. CDR1 and CDR2 (germline): SGHAT, FQNNGV. The CDR3 is CASSLDSDYGYTF. In DNA form, the CDR3 reads TGTGCCAGCAGCTTAGATAGTGACTATGGCTACACCTTC.

This chain links TRBV19 with TRBJ2-7, with a possible D match to TRBD2 (6 bases). The V and J ends lost 4 bases and 4 bases respectively, with 23 bases between them. The CDR3 sequence is 17 residues long. Germline V gene lookup returns CDR1 LNHDA and CDR2 SQIVND (reference sequence). CDR3 bases: TGTGCCAGTAGTACCCGGATATCCAGTGATGCGGGATACGAGCAGTACTTC. It encodes CASSTRISSDAGYEQYF.

V gene TRBV5-1 combines with J gene TRBJ1-2, with TRBD1 matching over 8 bases. The CDR3 sequence is 14 residues long. The germline gives CDR1 SGHRS, CDR2 YFSETQ. The junction had 7 bases not matched to a gene; V was cut back by 4 bases and J by 5 bases. CDR3 sequence: CASSPGQGDYGYTF. CDR3 nucleotides: TGCGCCAGCAGCCCTGGACAGGGTGATTATGGCTACACCTTC.

This clone was recorded a few times. The chain is built from TRBV6-6 and TRBJ2-7, with 8 bases identical to TRBD1. V was pared by 2 bases and J by 0 bases, with 3 bases of the junction left unmatched. The V gene's germline CDR1 is MNHNY and CDR2 SVGAGI (reference sequence). The CDR3 has 15 amino acids. The CDR3 spells CASSYATGDSYEQYF. The DNA of the CDR3 is TGTGCCAGCAGTTACGCGACAGGGGACTCCTACGAGCAGTACTTC.

This clone was seen a handful of times. Additional DNA sequences in this sample encode the identical CDR3. V is TRBV5-4 and J is TRBJ1-4, with 10 bases fitting TRBD1. The V gene end was trimmed by 3 bases and the J gene end by 7 bases; junction bases not matched to a gene: 3. This CDR3 is 14 amino acids long. Germline V gives CDR1 SGHNT, CDR2 YYREEE (reference sequence). Written as DNA, the CDR3 is TGTGCCAGCAGCTCGACAGGGGGCGGTGAAAAACTGTTTTTT. Translating it yields CASSSTGGGEKLFF.

The chain links TRBV2 to TRBJ2-7; D not certain. The germline V and J ends were trimmed by 6 bases and 2 bases, with 11 bases remaining between them. This CDR3 region has 13 residues. The germline gives CDR1 SNHLY, CDR2 FYNNEI. The CDR3 sequence is CASRQTITYEQYF. In nucleotides, the CDR3 is TGTGCCAGCAGACAGACAATTACCTACGAGCAGTACTTC.

The chain carries TRBV30 and TRBJ1-5; 9 bases are shared with TRBD1. Germline lookup yields CDR1 GTSNPN and CDR2 SVGIG (reference sequence). V shed 7 bases and J 7 bases; nucleotides not matched to a gene: 11. This CDR3 region has 14 residues. The CDR3 DNA sequence: TGTGCCTTTAAGGACAGGGGTTTTAGGCAGCCCCAGCATTTT. The encoded protein is CAFKDRGFRQPQHF.

V and J are TRBV19 and TRBJ2-7; D may be TRBD1 (5 bases). Trimming took 6 bases from V and 0 from J, leaving 15 bases between them. This CDR3 comprises 15 residues. In germline, CDR1 is LNHDA, CDR2 SQIVND (reference sequence). This chain's CDR3 is CASSRLDSSSYEQYF. In DNA form, the CDR3 reads TGTGCCAGTAGCCGACTCGACAGCAGCTCCTACGAGCAGTACTTC.

The CDR3: CASSLDGAGVSYEQYF. As DNA, the CDR3 is TGTGCCAGCAGCTTGGACGGAGCGGGAGTCTCCTACGAGCAGTACTTC. This chain joins TRBV5-6 and TRBJ2-7, with TRBD2 identical over 8 bases. The CDR3 covers 16 residues. The V and J ends lost 0 bases and 0 bases, in that order; junction bases with no gene match: 5. Germline CDR1 SGHDT, CDR2 YYEEEE.

The chain uses TRBV5-1 and TRBJ2-1; 10 bases align to TRBD1. This CDR3 is built from 16 residues. V lost 0 bases to trimming and J lost 5 bases; unmatched junction nucleotides: 5. Germline V CDR1 and CDR2: SGHRS, YFSETQ. The CDR3 reads CASSLVPGQGNNEQFF. CDR3 DNA sequence: TGCGCCAGCAGCTTGGTTCCGGGACAGGGGAACAATGAGCAGTTCTTC.

The rearrangement uses TRBV14 and TRBJ2-4; 9 positions agree with TRBD2. Germline lookup yields CDR1 SGHDN and CDR2 FVKESK. The CDR3 consists of 17 residues. Trimming removed 1 base from V and 0 bases from J; junction bases left unmatched: 4. The DNA of the CDR3 is TGTGCCAGCAGCCAAGGGGGACTAGCCTTAGCCAAAAACATTCAGTACTTC. Residues: CASSQGGLALAKNIQYF.

V usage is TRBV5-1 and J usage is TRBJ2-7; possibly TRBD2 for D (7 bases). Germline-derived CDR1 and CDR2 are SGHRS and YFSETQ. The CDR3 is made up of 16 amino acids. V was shortened by 3 bases and J by 4 bases, with 20 bases between the two germline ends. The DNA for the CDR3 is TGCGCCAGCAGCTCGCAAGTCAGGGGCGGGAGATACGAGCAGTACTTC. It encodes CASSSQVRGGRYEQYF.

V usage is TRBV11-1 and J usage is TRBJ1-4, with a tentative D call TRBD1 (5 bases). CDR3 size: 13 residues. Trimming took off 3 bases at V and 5 bases at J, with 7 bases between the two ends. Germline lookup yields CDR1 SGHAT and CDR2 FQDESV (reference sequence). This CDR3 is CASSFRQNEKLFF. Here the CDR3 DNA reads TGTGCCAGCAGCTTCCGACAGAATGAAAAACTGTTTTTT.

The chain employs TRBV19 and TRBJ1-5; D perhaps matches TRBD1 (6 bases). V lost 4 bases, J lost 0 bases, and 16 bases lay in between. Germline V gene lookup returns CDR1 LNHDA and CDR2 SQIVND (reference sequence). The CDR3 covers 17 residues. In nucleotides, the CDR3 is TGTGCCAGTAGTACCGAATACGGACAGATTAGCAATCAGCCCCAGCATTTT. This codes for CASSTEYGQISNQPQHF.

This rearrangement joins TRBV6-6 to TRBJ1-1; D is possibly TRBD1 (5 bases). Germline V CDR1 and CDR2: MNHNY, SVGAGI (reference sequence). V dropped 2 bases and J dropped 1 base, with 8 bases sitting between them. The CDR3 length is 14 residues. As DNA, the CDR3 is TGTGCCAGCAGTTACGGCACAGGGAACACTGAAGCTTTCTTT. Its translation is CASSYGTGNTEAFF.

The J gene is TRBJ2-3, the V gene TRBV5-4; 16 nucleotides line up with TRBD2. The germline CDR1 and CDR2 sequences are SGHNT and YYREEE (reference sequence). The trim removed 4 bases at V and 3 bases at J, leaving 8 bases unmatched. This CDR3 contains 18 residues. Here the CDR3 DNA reads TGTGCCAGCAGCCAGGGACTAGCGGGAGGGCCGGGAACAGATACGCAGTATTTT. Translating it yields CASSQGLAGGPGTDTQYF.